This T cell receptor (beta chain) was found in a study of cytomegalovirus exposure and HLA in healthy donors. Remarks on this clone: Its specificity is unknown.

TCRdb's table, derived via immunoSEQ multiplex PCR, lists solely in-frame clones and lacks some. The sample holds about 73,000 clones; 80% to 90% are singletons and the top ten take 3.8%. The CDR3 length is 16 residues. V lost 2 bases to trimming and J lost 5 bases; unmatched junction nucleotides: 9. Per the germline V gene, CDR1 is MNHNY and CDR2 is SVGAGI (reference sequence). Findings of the study overall: According to a subsequent analysis, TCR clusters identified in the first cohort showed a tendency to co-occur across the approximately 120 validation repertoires. Over 150 TCR beta chains were listed as cytomegalovirus-associated.

The clonotype originates from a young woman in good health and CMV-seropositive. The chain links TRBV6-6 to TRBJ2-1; 7 nucleotides line up with TRBD1. Sequencing was performed on PBMCs. CDR3 loop: CASSYRGDRVDNEQFF. As DNA, the CDR3 is TGTGCCAGCAGTTACCGTGGAGACAGGGTCGACAATGAGCAGTTCTTC.